This T cell receptor beta chain was identified during a study of blood T cell repertoires in COVID-19. This clone appeared a single time. V gave up 5 bases and J gave up 6 bases; unmatched junction bases: 10. The CDR3 contains 15 residues. The germline gives CDR1 ENHRY, CDR2 SYGVKD. Repertoires were generated with immunoSEQ multiplex PCR, while TCRdb's copy carries only in-frame clones and drops some. The data contain about 91,000 clones, roughly 82% of them singletons. Specimen: peripheral blood. This receptor was identified in a man aged 45 to 65 with active or convalescent COVID-19. V gene TRBV10-3 combines with J gene TRBJ1-2, with 9 bases lining up with TRBD1. The CDR3 reads CAISWDRAGWDGYTF. The DNA for the CDR3 is TGTGCCATCAGTTGGGACAGGGCAGGTTGGGATGGCTACACCTTC.